Below are 28 T cell receptor beta chains sequenced from a single sample in a study of CD8 T cells in ankylosing spondylitis. MiXCR was run by TCRdb on the 5' RACE reads, yielding one entry per CDR3 protein. The sample yields 250,000 to 400,000 distinct CDR3 sequences, around a tenth seen once. The source material was blood, either unsorted or a sorted T cell fraction (not recorded which). The receptors shown here come from a female donor with ankylosing spondylitis or in good health (not recorded which).

On this clonotype itself: A much larger clone lies one base from this, so it may be a read error. The chain combines TRBV20-1 with TRBJ2-2, with TRBD2 as a possible D gene (5 bases). The CDR3 is 19 residues long. The germline V gene encodes CDR1 DFQATT and CDR2 SNEGSKA (reference sequence). DNA of the CDR3: TGCAGTGCTAGACAACCCCTGAGAAGGCCGAACCACCAGTCCGGGGAGCTGTATTTT. Translated: CSARQPLRRPNHQSGELYF.

This clonotype was detected only a few times. The chain links TRBV25-1 to TRBJ2-7; tentatively, D is TRBD1 or TRBD2 (6 bases each). Trimming removed 4 bases from V and 0 bases from J, with 13 bases in between. From germline, CDR1 is MGHDK and CDR2 SYGVNS. This CDR3 has 15 residues. Here the CDR3 DNA reads TGTGCCAGCAGTGGTTGGAGGGGGTACTCCTACGAGCAGTACTTC. The encoded protein is CASSGWRGYSYEQYF.

The sample holds many counts of this clonotype. The V gene is TRBV20-1, the J gene TRBJ1-3; D possibly corresponds to TRBD1 (5 bases). V shed 1 base and J shed 3 bases, with 16 bases lying between them. The CDR3 covers 16 residues. Per the germline V gene, CDR1 is DFQATT and CDR2 is SNEGSKA (reference sequence). The CDR3 reads CSARGPGPTDGNTIYF. In DNA form, the CDR3 reads TGCAGTGCTAGAGGGCCGGGACCGACAGATGGAAACACCATATATTTT.

A few counts support this clonotype. V usage is TRBV6-1 and J usage is TRBJ2-2; TRBD2 might be the D (5 bases). V was trimmed by 5 bases and J by 3 bases, leaving 13 bases between them. The CDR3 contains 15 residues. The germline CDR1 and CDR2 sequences are MNHNS and SASEGT. CDR3 amino acids: CASSTSPGYTGELFF. CDR3 DNA: TGTGCCAGCAGTACCTCCCCGGGGTACACCGGGGAGCTGTTTTTT.

This clonotype was recorded at least ten times. The rearrangement uses TRBV7-2 and TRBJ2-7; no clear D. The CDR3 totals 12 residues. V was pared by 1 base and J by 9 bases, with 10 bases between. CDR1 and CDR2 (germline): SGHTA, FQGNSA. CDR3 sequence: CASSLGGVWQYF. Written as DNA, the CDR3 is TGTGCCAGCAGCTTAGGTGGAGTTTGGCAGTACTTC.

The chain couples TRBV20-1 to TRBJ1-1; tentatively, D is TRBD1 (6 bases). This CDR3 spans 14 amino acids. The germline V and J ends were trimmed by 5 bases and 3 bases, with 16 bases remaining between them. Germline V gives CDR1 DFQATT, CDR2 SNEGSKA (reference sequence). CDR3 region: CSAARGGPDTEAFF. CDR3 DNA sequence: TGCAGTGCTGCCCGCGGGGGGCCGGACACTGAAGCTTTCTTT.

The sample holds a few counts of this clonotype. This is likely a read error, given that the CDR3 carries no conserved phenylalanine or tryptophan at its end. The DNA is omitted, as the CDR3 cannot be located on it reliably, and the CDR3 follows TCRdb's listing. The chain couples TRBV3-1 to TRBJ2-1. The CDR3 is 10 amino acids in total, end residues counted. Germline V gene sequence: CDR1 LGHDT, CDR2 YNNKEL (reference sequence). The CDR3 reads CASSHEVGLI.

The rearrangement uses TRBV6-5 and TRBJ2-7; 8 bases line up with TRBD1. CDR1 and CDR2 (germline): MNHEY, SVGAGI. The CDR3 consists of 14 residues. The trim removed 2 bases at V and 6 bases at J, leaving 6 bases unmatched. CDR3 residues: CASSYLRGPSEQYF. CDR3 DNA: TGTGCCAGCAGTTACCTCAGGGGGCCTAGCGAGCAGTACTTC.

This clonotype was counted at least ten times. The chain employs TRBV20-1 and TRBJ2-1; TRBD2 matches 12 bases. Unmatched junction bases numbered 16, after V lost 5 bases and J lost 11 bases. Germline V gives CDR1 DFQATT, CDR2 SNEGSKA (reference sequence). The CDR3 spans 16 residues. CDR3 bases: TGCAGTGCTGAATTGGCCCGGACTAGCGGGAATATTAAGCAGTTCTTC. This gives the protein CSAELARTSGNIKQFF.

V is TRBV5-1 and J is TRBJ1-2; 9 nucleotides match TRBD1. The CDR3 is 17 residues long. Losses at the gene ends were 3 bases for V and 5 bases for J; bases not matched to a gene: 14. CDR1 and CDR2 (germline): SGHRS, YFSETQ. The CDR3 here is CASSWGQGPPSYYGYTF. The CDR3, as DNA: TGCGCCAGCAGCTGGGGACAGGGACCACCTTCATATTATGGCTACACCTTC.

This clonotype appeared a few times. The chain uses TRBV6-1 and TRBJ1-6, with TRBD1 matching 8 bases. Losses at the gene ends were 5 bases for V and 7 bases for J; bases not matched to a gene: 4. CDR3 length: 14 amino acids. CDR1 and CDR2 from the germline V gene are MNHNS and SASEGT. The CDR3 coding sequence is TGTGCCAGCAGTCCGCGGACAGGGAATTCACCCCTCCACTTT. This gives the protein CASSPRTGNSPLHF.

As concerns this clonotype: This may come from a read error, since a much larger clone is one base off. The J gene is TRBJ1-3, the V gene TRBV18; D uncertain. This CDR3 spans 13 amino acids. The germline gives CDR1 KGHSH, CDR2 LQKENI. CDR3 bases: TGTGCCAGCTGGATGAGCTCTGGAGACACCATATATTTT. The encoded protein is CASWMSSGDTIYF.

In this sample, this clonotype turned up many times. The chain is built from TRBV6-5 and TRBJ2-5; tentatively, D is TRBD2 (5 bases). CDR3 length equals 15 residues. Per germline, CDR1 MNHEY and CDR2 SVGAGI. Trimming cost V 0 bases and J 2 bases, with 10 bases left between them. The chain's CDR3 is CASSYSPSGQETQYF. The CDR3 bases are TGTGCCAGCAGTTACTCCCCCAGCGGACAAGAGACCCAGTACTTC.

As to this clonotype: This clone may be a read error of a much larger clone one base away. The rearrangement links TRBV27 to TRBJ2-7, with D tentatively TRBD1 (6 bases). The CDR3 covers 14 residues. In germline, CDR1 is MNHEY, CDR2 SMNVEV (reference sequence). The CDR3 DNA sequence: TGTGCCAACAGTGGGCAGGGGCACTCCTACGAGCAGTACTTC. This sequence encodes CANSGQGHSYEQYF.

The CDR3 reads CASSQVRDSPLHF. CDR3 DNA: TGTGCCAGCAGCCAAGTCAGGGATTCACCCCTCCACTTT. The chain carries TRBV4-2 and TRBJ1-6; a weak D match, TRBD1 (5 bases). Germline V CDR1 and CDR2: LGHNA, YNFKEQ. With 1 base removed from V and 8 bases from J, the gap between germline ends came to 6 bases. The CDR3 totals 13 residues.

This clonotype was seen at least ten times. The chain employs TRBV29-1 and TRBJ1-1; 8 bases map to TRBD1. Germline assignment: CDR1 SQVTM and CDR2 ANQGSEA. The CDR3 length is 13 residues. The V segment lost 6 bases and the J segment 2 bases; nucleotides outside the gene matches: 5. CDR3 sequence reads: CSVRGQGNTEAFF. CDR3 nucleotide sequence: TGCAGCGTGAGAGGACAGGGCAACACTGAAGCTTTCTTT.

This clonotype was detected many times. This sequence joins TRBV5-1 and TRBJ2-1, with 14 nucleotides matching TRBD2. Trimming at V came to 2 bases and at J to 9 bases, leaving 4 bases not matched to a gene. Germline V lookup: CDR1 SGHRS, CDR2 YFSETQ. The CDR3 is made up of 15 amino acids. The CDR3 protein is CASSFGLAGGTEQFF. In DNA form, the CDR3 reads TGCGCCAGCAGCTTCGGACTAGCGGGGGGAACTGAGCAGTTCTTC.

This clonotype was recorded at least ten times. The chain recombines TRBV12-3 or TRBV12-4 with TRBJ1-5; D unclear. Deletions cut 9 bases from V and 0 bases from J, with 6 bases between. The CDR3 is made up of 12 amino acids. The chain's CDR3 is CASSGSNQPQHF. As DNA, the CDR3 is TGTGCCAGTTCAGGTAGCAATCAGCCCCAGCATTTT.

This clonotype was observed at least ten times. The V call is TRBV27, the J call TRBJ1-1; tentatively, D is TRBD1 (6 bases). Germline V lookup: CDR1 MNHEY, CDR2 SMNVEV (reference sequence). The CDR3 runs to 12 residues. With 6 bases removed from V and 9 bases from J, the gap between germline ends came to 14 bases. CDR3 in amino acids: CASRLQGQQAFF. CDR3 coding DNA: TGTGCCAGCAGGCTGCAGGGACAACAAGCTTTCTTT.

This clonotype was found many times. The rearrangement uses TRBV20-1 and TRBJ1-6, with D perhaps TRBD1 (5 bases). Germline V lookup: CDR1 DFQATT, CDR2 SNEGSKA (reference sequence). The CDR3 has 15 residues. The V end was cut by 4 bases, the J end by 8 bases, with 18 bases between. The chain's CDR3 is CSATPQEGTHSPLHF. CDR3 bases: TGCAGTGCTACTCCACAGGAGGGAACCCATTCACCCCTCCACTTT.

This clonotype was counted at least ten times. This chain uses TRBV9 with TRBJ1-5; D is unresolved. Per germline, CDR1 SGDLS and CDR2 YYNGEE. This CDR3 comprises 13 residues. Trimming removed 0 bases at V and 3 bases at J, with 4 bases between. CDR3 loop: CASSVGYNQPQHF. In DNA form, the CDR3 reads TGTGCCAGCAGCGTAGGGTACAATCAGCCCCAGCATTTT.

There are many counts of this clonotype. The chain has TRBV5-1 and TRBJ2-7; possible D gene TRBD1, 6 bases. The CDR3 is 14 residues long. From germline, CDR1 is SGHRS and CDR2 YFSETQ. The germline V and J ends were trimmed by 2 bases and 2 bases, with 11 bases remaining between them. Here the CDR3 DNA reads TGCGCCAGCAGCTTCTCGACAGGAACCTACGAGCAGTACTTC. Translated: CASSFSTGTYEQYF.

This clonotype has only a few counts. This chain connects TRBV27 to TRBJ2-7, with D perhaps TRBD2 (5 bases). Between the trimmed V and J ends, which lost 0 bases and 5 bases, there was a span of 8 bases. Germline values: CDR1 MNHEY, CDR2 SMNVEV (reference sequence). The CDR3 is 13 residues long. The CDR3 loop reads CASSLSGVNEQYF. The CDR3 coding sequence is TGTGCCAGCAGTTTATCCGGGGTCAACGAGCAGTACTTC.

This clonotype was counted ten times or more. The chain links TRBV5-1 to TRBJ2-5, with 11 bases matching TRBD2. The CDR3 consists of 14 residues. J was trimmed by 5 bases and V by 2 bases; bases with no gene match: 2. CDR1 is SGHRS, CDR2 YFSETQ, per germline. The DNA for the CDR3 is TGCGCCAGCAGCTTTCGACTAGCGGGGGAGACCCAGTACTTC. Residues: CASSFRLAGETQYF. Drawing the rest from reference TRBV5-1 and TRBJ2-5, the complete variable domain is KAGVTQTPRYLIKTRGQQVTLSCSPISGHRSVSWYQQTPGQGLQFLFEYFSETQRNKGNFPGRFSGRQFSNSRSEMNVSTLELGDSALYLCASSFRLAGETQYFGPGTRLLVL.

Many counts were recorded for this clonotype. This chain uses TRBV3-1 with TRBJ1-1, with D uncertain. The CDR3 loop spans 13 amino acids. The germline gives CDR1 LGHDT, CDR2 YNNKEL (reference sequence). Trimming removed 4 bases at V and 3 bases at J, with 9 bases between. The CDR3 is CASSLLRDTEAFF. As DNA, the CDR3 is TGTGCCAGCAGCCTATTACGGGACACTGAAGCTTTCTTT. Drawing the rest from reference TRBV3-1 and TRBJ1-1, the complete variable domain is DTAVSQTPKYLVTQMGNDKSIKCEQNLGHDTMYWYKQDSKKFLKIMFSYNNKELIINETVPNRFSPKSPDKAHLNLHINSLELGDSAVYFCASSLLRDTEAFFGQGTRLTVV.

The V call is TRBV27, the J call TRBJ2-2; either TRBD1 or TRBD2 may fit D (5 bases each). CDR1 is MNHEY, CDR2 SMNVEV, per germline (reference sequence). The CDR3 has 17 amino acids. The V gene lost 3 bases and the J gene lost 0 bases, with 14 bases spanning the gap. The CDR3 DNA reads TGTGCCAGCAGTTTGGCGGCTGGGGGTGCGAACACCGGGGAGCTGTTTTTT. Its protein is CASSLAAGGANTGELFF.

The rearrangement links TRBV9 to TRBJ1-5; D gene unclear. CDR3 length: 15 amino acids. Germline V gives CDR1 SGDLS, CDR2 YYNGEE. The V end lost 3 bases, the J end lost 7 bases, and 17 bases lay between the germline ends. Here the CDR3 DNA reads TGTGCCAGCAGCGGTGGGCAAGGGCTAGGGCAGCCCCAGCATTTT. Translation: CASSGGQGLGQPQHF.

The sample holds many counts of this clonotype. This sequence joins TRBV10-3 and TRBJ2-7; maybe TRBD1 (6 bases). The CDR3 is made up of 13 amino acids. Per germline, CDR1 ENHRY and CDR2 SYGVKD. The V end was cut by 0 bases, the J end by 9 bases, with 12 bases between. CDR3 sequence (DNA): TGTGCCATCAGTGAGTCGCAGGGGAGCGGGCAGTACTTC. Its translation: CAISESQGSGQYF.